Presented here are 7 T cell receptor beta chains from one specimen sequenced in a study of shared clonotypes between healthy human individuals. The method was immunoSEQ multiplex PCR; TCRdb's version includes in-frame clones alone and lacks a portion of them. This table has roughly 2.6 million clones, approximately 90% appearing once. Specimen: naive CD4+ T cells sorted from blood. Sample subset: CD45RA+ positively selected. The receptors come from a man aged 18 to 29 in good health.

The V call is TRBV6-9, the J call TRBJ2-3; 12 nucleotides agree with TRBD2. The germline gives CDR1 MNHGY, CDR2 SVAAGI. The junction had 9 bases not matched to a gene; V was cut back by 4 bases and J by 4 bases. The CDR3 totals 17 residues. CDR3 amino acids: CASSSAGLAGNPDTQYF. Written as DNA, the CDR3 is TGTGCCAGCAGTTCCGCAGGACTAGCGGGAAACCCAGATACGCAGTATTTT.

This chain links TRBV18 with TRBJ2-7, with 11 nucleotides matching TRBD1. Per the germline V gene, CDR1 is KGHSH and CDR2 is LQKENI. V shed 3 bases, J shed 5 bases, and the junction held 6 bases outside the gene matches. The CDR3 has 15 amino acids. The CDR3 loop reads CASSPPDRGRDEQYF. The CDR3 DNA reads as TGTGCCAGCTCACCTCCGGACAGGGGGCGTGACGAGCAGTACTTC. The full variable domain, in which reference TRBV18 and TRBJ2-7 provide the parts outside the CDR3, is NAGVMQNPRHLVRRRGQEARLRCSPMKGHSHVYWYRQLPEEGLKFMVYLQKENIIDESGMPKERFSAEFPKEGPSILRIQQVVRGDSAAYFCASSPPDRGRDEQYFGPGTRLTVT.

V usage is TRBV30 and J usage is TRBJ2-1; 8 nucleotides match TRBD2. Trimming at V came to 0 bases and at J to 1 base, leaving 8 bases not matched to a gene. The CDR3 sequence is 17 residues long. Germline V CDR1 and CDR2: GTSNPN, SVGIG (reference sequence). CDR3: CAWSVGAGTSSYNEQFF. The CDR3 bases are TGTGCCTGGAGTGTAGGAGCCGGGACTAGTTCCTACAATGAGCAGTTCTTC.

The chain combines TRBV6-5 with TRBJ1-5; 7 nucleotides match TRBD1. The CDR3 is 16 residues long. V lost 4 bases to trimming and J lost 3 bases; unmatched junction nucleotides: 9. The germline V gene has CDR1 MNHEY and CDR2 SVGAGI. Here the CDR3 DNA reads TGTGCCAGCAGTTCCTCCGGGACAGAGATCAATCAGCCCCAGCATTTT. Encoded protein: CASSSSGTEINQPQHF.

The rearrangement uses TRBV5-8 and TRBJ2-5; no clear D gene. CDR3 length: 13 residues. The V and J ends lost 4 bases and 2 bases respectively, with 9 bases between them. Germline CDR1 reads SGHTS; CDR2 reads YDEGEE. The CDR3 coding sequence is TGTGCCAGCAGCCAGCGACGGCAAGAGACCCAGTACTTC. Amino acid sequence: CASSQRRQETQYF.

The count of this clone is one. Different DNA sequences within this sample yield the same CDR3. This chain links TRBV30 with TRBJ2-5; D is ambiguous. Trimming stripped 1 base from V and 5 bases from J, with 5 bases between. CDR3 length equals 11 residues. Germline values: CDR1 GTSNPN, CDR2 SVGIG (reference sequence). Here the CDR3 DNA reads TGTGCCTGGAGTGCTCCCGAGACCCAGTACTTC. Translating it yields CAWSAPETQYF.

The chain recombines TRBV10-3 with TRBJ2-7; D is perhaps TRBD2 (6 bases). Trimming stripped 7 bases from V and 7 bases from J, with 17 bases between. This CDR3 contains 13 residues. Germline V lookup: CDR1 ENHRY, CDR2 SYGVKD. The CDR3 coding sequence is TGTGCCATCAATGGCGGGACCTTTGCGGAGCAGTACTTC. Its protein is CAINGGTFAEQYF.